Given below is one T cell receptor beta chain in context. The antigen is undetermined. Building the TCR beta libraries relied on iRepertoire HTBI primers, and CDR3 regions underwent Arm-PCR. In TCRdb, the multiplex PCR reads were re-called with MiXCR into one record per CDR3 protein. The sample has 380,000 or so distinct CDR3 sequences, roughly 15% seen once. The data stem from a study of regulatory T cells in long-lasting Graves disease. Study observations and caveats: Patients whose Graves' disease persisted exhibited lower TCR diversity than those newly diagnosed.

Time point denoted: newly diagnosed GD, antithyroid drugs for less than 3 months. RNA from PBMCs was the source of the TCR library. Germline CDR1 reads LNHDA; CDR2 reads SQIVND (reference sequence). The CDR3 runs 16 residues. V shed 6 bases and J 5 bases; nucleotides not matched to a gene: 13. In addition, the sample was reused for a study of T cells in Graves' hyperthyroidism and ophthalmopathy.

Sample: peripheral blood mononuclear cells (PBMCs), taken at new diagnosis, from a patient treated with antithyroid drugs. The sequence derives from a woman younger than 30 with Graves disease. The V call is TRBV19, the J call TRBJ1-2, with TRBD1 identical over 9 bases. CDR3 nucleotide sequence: TGTGCCAGTAGGCCGACCGGGACAGGGCGTGTTTATGGCTACACCTTC. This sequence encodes CASRPTGTGRVYGYTF. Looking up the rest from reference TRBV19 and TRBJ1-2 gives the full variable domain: DGGITQSPKYLFRKEGQNVTLSCEQNLNHDAMYWYRQDPGQGLRLIYYSQIVNDFQKGDIAEGYSVSREKKESFPLTVTSAQKNPTAFYLCASRPTGTGRVYGYTFGSGTRLTVV.